This TCR beta chain was sequenced during a study of T cells in Graves' hyperthyroidism and ophthalmopathy. General study points: By a 13 V-J model, ophthalmopathy was set apart from stable hyperthyroidism.

Concerning this clonotype itself: The antigen is undetermined.

Among the patients, aged 18 to 65, hyperthyroidism was newly diagnosed and had lasted under 2 months. The diagnostic basis comprised clinical symptoms, serum thyroxine and TRAb, thyroid ultrasound and orbital computed tomography. TCR beta CDR3 regions were amplified from RNA. RT-PCR in the first round (using the HTBI primer set) targeted the TCR CDR3. Using its own MiXCR run on the multiplex PCR reads, TCRdb lists one record per CDR3 protein. Of about 46,000 distinct CDR3 sequences listed, around 48% are singletons. V was clipped by 4 bases and J by 3 bases; unmatched bases: 20. CDR1 ENHRY and CDR2 SYGVKD come from the germline V gene. CDR3 size: 19 residues.

The chain recombines TRBV10-3 with TRBJ2-7, with 8 bases that match TRBD2. Sequenced: peripheral blood or thyroid tissue (not recorded which). The source is a woman between 45 and 65 years old with Graves' hyperthyroidism. CDR3 protein: CAISAGLWTSRRKNYEQYF. CDR3 DNA sequence: TGTGCCATCAGTGCGGGTTTATGGACTAGCAGGAGGAAGAACTACGAGCAGTACTTC.